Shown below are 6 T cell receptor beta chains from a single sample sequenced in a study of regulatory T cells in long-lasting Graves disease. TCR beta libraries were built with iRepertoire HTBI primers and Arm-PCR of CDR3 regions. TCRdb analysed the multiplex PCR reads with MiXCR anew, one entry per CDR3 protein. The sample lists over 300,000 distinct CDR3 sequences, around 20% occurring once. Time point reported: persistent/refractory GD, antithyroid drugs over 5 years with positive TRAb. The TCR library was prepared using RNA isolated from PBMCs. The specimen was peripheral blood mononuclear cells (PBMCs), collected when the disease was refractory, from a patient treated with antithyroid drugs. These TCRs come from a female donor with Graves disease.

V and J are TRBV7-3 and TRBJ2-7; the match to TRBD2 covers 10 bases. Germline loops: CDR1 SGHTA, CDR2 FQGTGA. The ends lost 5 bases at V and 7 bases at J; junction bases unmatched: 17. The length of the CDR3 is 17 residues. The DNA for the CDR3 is TGTGCCAGCAGCAGACTAGCGGGCCGGCGGGGGGGCCCGGAGCAGTACTTC. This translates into CASSRLAGRRGGPEQYF. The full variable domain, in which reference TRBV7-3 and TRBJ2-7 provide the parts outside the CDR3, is GAGVSQTPSNKVTEKGKYVELRCDPISGHTALYWYRQSLGQGPEFLIYFQGTGAADDSGLPNDRFFAVRPEGSVSTLKIQRTERGDSAVYLCASSRLAGRRGGPEQYFGPGTRLTVT.

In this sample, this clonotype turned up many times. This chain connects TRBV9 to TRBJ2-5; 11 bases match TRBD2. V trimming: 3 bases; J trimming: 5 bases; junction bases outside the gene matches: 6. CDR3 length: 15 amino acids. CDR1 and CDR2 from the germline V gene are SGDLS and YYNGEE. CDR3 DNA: TGTGCCAGCAGCGCCGGGACTAGCGGAGGCGAGACCCAGTACTTC. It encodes CASSAGTSGGETQYF.

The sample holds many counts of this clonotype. CDR3 protein: CASGVLIWIGGYTF. The DNA for the CDR3 is TGTGCTAGTGGTGTACTCATATGGATTGGTGGCTACACCTTC. The rearrangement uses TRBV12-5 and TRBJ1-2, with D unclear. This CDR3 is built from 14 residues. V gave up 5 bases and J gave up 7 bases, with 17 bases separating them. Germline V gene lookup returns CDR1 LGHNT and CDR2 FRNRAP. The complete variable domain, with remaining parts taken from reference TRBV12-5 and TRBJ1-2, reads DARVTQTPRHKVTEMGQEVTMRCQPILGHNTVFWYRQTMMQGLELLAYFRNRAPLDDSGMPKDRFSAEMPDATLATLKIQPSEPRDSAVYFCASGVLIWIGGYTFGSGTRLTVV.

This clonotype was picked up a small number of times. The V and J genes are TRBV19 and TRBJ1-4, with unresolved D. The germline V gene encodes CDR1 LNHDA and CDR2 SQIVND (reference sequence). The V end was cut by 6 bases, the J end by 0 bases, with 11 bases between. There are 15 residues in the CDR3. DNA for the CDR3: TGTGCCAGTAGAAAGGCGGGTGCAACTAATGAAAAACTGTTTTTT. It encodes CASRKAGATNEKLFF.

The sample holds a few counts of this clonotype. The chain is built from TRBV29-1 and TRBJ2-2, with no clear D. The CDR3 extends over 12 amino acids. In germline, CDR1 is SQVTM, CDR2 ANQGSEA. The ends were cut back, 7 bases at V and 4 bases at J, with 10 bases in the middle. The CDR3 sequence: CSAPGLTGELFF. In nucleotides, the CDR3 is TGCAGCGCTCCCGGCCTCACCGGGGAGCTGTTTTTT.

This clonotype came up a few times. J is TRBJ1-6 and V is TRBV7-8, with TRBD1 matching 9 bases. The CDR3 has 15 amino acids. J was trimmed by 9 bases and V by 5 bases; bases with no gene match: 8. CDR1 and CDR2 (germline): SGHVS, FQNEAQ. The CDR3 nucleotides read TGTGCCAGCAGCAAAAACAGGGGGCGGGGTTCACCCCTCCACTTT. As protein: CASSKNRGRGSPLHF.